Sequencing of this TCR beta chain was carried out in a study of cytomegalovirus exposure and HLA in healthy donors. Study overall: HLA-typed donors were the source of 83 million or so unique TCRs, which an early data release held. Study-level points and caveats: Among the CMV-associated chains, three were confirmed in vitro as specific for CMV antigens. The records held CMV serostatus as the only immune exposure information. Excluded were some V segments that proved indistinguishable, including TRBV6-2 and TRBV6-3.

Primers: 60 Vbeta forward and 13 Jbeta reverse. Measured with immunoSEQ multiplex PCR; TCRdb has only the in-frame clones, and not every one. The specimen's table records about 79,000 clones. On this clone: Its antigen is not identified.

Trimming took off 3 bases at V and 3 bases at J, with 11 bases between the two ends. Germline values: CDR1 SEHNR, CDR2 FQNEAQ (reference sequence). This CDR3 is 15 amino acids long. The receptor comes from a man aged 25-45 years in good health and CMV-seronegative. The chain employs TRBV7-9 and TRBJ1-4; no definite D call. The sequencing sample was made of PBMCs. In DNA form, the CDR3 reads TGTGCCAGCAGCTTTCTAGGCGAGGCTAATGAAAAACTGTTTTTT. Its translation is CASSFLGEANEKLFF.